The clone carrying this T cell receptor (beta chain) came up once. As yet, its antigen is unknown. This sample was taken from a study of long-term antiretroviral therapy in people with HIV. Notes on the study in general: Clonal populations expanded prior to ART predominated within the repertoire at all time points. Once patients were on ART, diversity went higher but still fell short of transplant donor controls. Specimens of blood were obtained during about 2004 to 2018, possibly under older ART regimens. Repertoires with HIV possessed tighter CDR3 length spans than those of controls.

Assay version v3.0 of immunoSEQ was used, and it was run at survey level. Data came from immunoSEQ multiplex PCR; TCRdb stores just in-frame clones and leaves some out. The table has tens of thousands of clones, roughly 97% seen once. The material sequenced was unsorted PBMCs, taken 6.9 years after starting antiretroviral therapy. The receptor comes from a man aged 25-45 years with HIV.

In DNA form, the CDR3 reads TGTGCCAGCAGTGAGGGGCAGGGTGGCAATCAGCCCCAGCATTTT. It is translated as CASSEGQGGNQPQHF. This chain uses TRBV25-1 with TRBJ1-5; tentatively, D is TRBD1 (5 bases). The CDR3 sequence is 15 residues long. V dropped 3 bases and J dropped 2 bases, with 11 bases sitting between them. CDR1 and CDR2 from the germline V gene are MGHDK and SYGVNS.